Described below is a single TCR beta chain sequence and its context. The sample belongs to a study of blood T cells in healthy people across ages. As for the study in general: Template switching captured about one barcoded beta molecule per two T cells.

Samples each had at least 5 micrograms of total RNA extracted. It was with a sample-barcoded 5' primer and a J-beta primer mix that a second PCR of roughly 7 to 12 cycles was run. MiXCR was run by TCRdb on the 5' RACE reads, yielding one entry per CDR3 protein. The repertoire holds approximately 700,000 distinct CDR3 sequences, with around 32% as singletons. Looked up from germline, CDR1 is KGHDR and CDR2 is SFDVKD. V lost 4 bases and J lost 7, with 7 bases in between. This CDR3 is built from 12 residues. The clonotype originates from an elderly woman in good health. The chain uses TRBV24-1 and TRBJ2-1; TRBD1 might be the D (5 bases). Input material: blood. CDR3 loop: CATSDRQNEQFF. The CDR3 nucleotides read TGTGCCACCAGTGACCGACAGAATGAGCAGTTCTTC.